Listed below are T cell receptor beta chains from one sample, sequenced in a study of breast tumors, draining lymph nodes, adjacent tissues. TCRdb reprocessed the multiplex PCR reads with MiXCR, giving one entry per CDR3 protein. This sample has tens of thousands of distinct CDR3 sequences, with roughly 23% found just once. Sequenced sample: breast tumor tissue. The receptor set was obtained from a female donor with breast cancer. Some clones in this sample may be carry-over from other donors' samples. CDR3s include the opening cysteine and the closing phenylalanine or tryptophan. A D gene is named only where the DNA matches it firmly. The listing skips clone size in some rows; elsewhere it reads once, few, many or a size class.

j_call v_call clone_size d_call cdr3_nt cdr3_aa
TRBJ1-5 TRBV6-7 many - TGTGCCAGCAGTTACCTAGGGGAGCGCAATCAGCCCCAGCATTTT CASSYLGERNQPQHF
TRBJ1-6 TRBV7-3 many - TGTGCCAGCAGCTTAACATCCAATTCACCCCTCCACTTT CASSLTSNSPLHF
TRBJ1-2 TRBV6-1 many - TGTGCCAGCAGTGAGAGTGGCTACACCTTC CASSESGYTF
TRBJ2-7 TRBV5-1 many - TGCGCCAGCAGCTTGGCCAGGGGAGCCTACGAGCAGTACTTC CASSLARGAYEQYF
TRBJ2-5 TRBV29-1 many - TGCAGCGTTGCTAACAGACAAGAGACCCAGTACTTC CSVANRQETQYF
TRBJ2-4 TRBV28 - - TGTGCCAGCCGCGGGACAAACAAAAGCATTCAGTACTTC CASRGTNKSIQYF
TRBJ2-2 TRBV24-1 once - TGTGCCACCAGTGATTTGGTGATGGAGGGCGCCGGGGAGCTGCTTTTT CATSDLVMEGAGELLF
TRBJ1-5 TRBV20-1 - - TGCAGTGCTAGAGATCTTGAACTGTCGAATCAGCCCCAGCATTTT CSARDLELSNQPQHF
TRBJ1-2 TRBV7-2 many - TGTGCCAGCAGCTTAGGAGCGGAGGGTTACTATGGCTACACCTTC CASSLGAEGYYGYTF
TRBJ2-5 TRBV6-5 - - TGTGCCAGCAGTCGGGACCTACAGGGACAAGAGACCCAGTACTTC CASSRDLQGQETQYF
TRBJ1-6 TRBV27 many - TGTGCCAGCAGTTTAGGCAGGGCACCGCATTCACCCCTCCACTTT CASSLGRAPHSPLHF
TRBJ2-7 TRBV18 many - TGTGCCAGCTCACCCCGGGACAATCAATACGAGCAGTACTTC CASSPRDNQYEQYF